This TCR beta chain was recorded in a study of blood T cell repertoires in COVID-19. Method: immunoSEQ multiplex PCR; TCRdb's copy keeps in-frame clones and lacks some. This sample has under 200,000 clones, with around 85% found just once. The cohort comprised adults aged roughly 18 to 95 years residing in about two dozen US areas. CDR3 length: 14 amino acids. CDR1 is SGDLS and CDR2 is YYNGEE in the germline V gene. V gave up 4 bases and J gave up 5 bases, with 15 bases separating them. The receptor's source is a woman between 35 and 50 years old with acute COVID-19. The source material was PBMCs or T cells enriched from blood (not recorded which). V gene TRBV9 combines with J gene TRBJ1-1; TRBD1 is a possible D gene (5 bases). Here the CDR3 DNA reads TGTGCCAGCAGCCCCTTATGGGGGGGTACTGAAGCTTTCTTT. Encoded protein: CASSPLWGGTEAFF.